This section outlines one TCR beta chain sequence together with its context. Source study methods: Using reference gene primer amplification, nucleated cell counts were estimated. The repertoire was sequenced with immunoSEQ multiplex PCR; TCRdb's copy has only in-frame clones and lacks some. V and J calls and clone size are those listed in that table; D and trimming were worked out from the DNA. The sample consists of 10,000 to 15,000 clones, approximately 80% of them appearing once. The sample belongs to a study of blood T cell repertoires in COVID-19. The V end lost 5 bases, the J end lost 5 bases, and 9 bases lay between the germline ends. The CDR3 runs to 13 residues. Germline V gene sequence: CDR1 MNHEY, CDR2 SVGEGT.

This chain joins TRBV6-2 or TRBV6-3 and TRBJ2-2; a weak D match, TRBD2 (5 bases). The origin of this receptor is a man between 40 and 49 years old with active or convalescent COVID-19. Sequenced: peripheral blood. The CDR3: CASSGSWTGELFF. The CDR3 coding sequence is TGTGCCAGCAGTGGGAGTTGGACCGGGGAGCTGTTTTTT.